The 26 T cell receptor beta chains presented below share a single source sample, sequenced in a study of neurological immune-mediated disorders. TCRdb re-called the 5' RACE reads with MiXCR, one entry per CDR3 protein. This sample has some 60,000 distinct CDR3 sequences, with about 10% found just once. Time point meaning: longitudinal time-point 2. The specimen sequenced was PBMCs. The source is a young man in good health.

This clonotype occurred many times. The chain combines TRBV7-6 with TRBJ1-3; D is ambiguous. Trimming removed 1 base at V and 8 bases at J, with 12 bases between. This CDR3 spans 14 amino acids. From germline, CDR1 is SGHVS and CDR2 FNYEAQ. CDR3 in amino acids: CASSLVGLMDTIYF. The CDR3 DNA is TGTGCCAGCAGCTTAGTGGGCTTAATGGACACCATATATTTT.

This clonotype was seen just once. One base away lies a much larger clone, so this may be a sequencing read error. The chain joins TRBV20-1 to TRBJ2-5; D not resolved. This CDR3 region has 12 residues. V was trimmed by 6 bases and J by 13 bases, leaving 21 bases between them. Germline CDR1 reads DFQATT; CDR2 reads SNEGSKA (reference sequence). CDR3 coding DNA: TGCAGTGCGCCCGTGACGGATCGTATCCCGTACTTC. Translated: CSAPVTDRIPYF.

This clonotype was seen many times. The V and J genes are TRBV5-1 and TRBJ2-3, with 13 bases fitting TRBD2. Unmatched junction bases numbered 5, after V lost 4 bases and J lost 0 bases. The germline gives CDR1 SGHRS, CDR2 YFSETQ. The CDR3 totals 17 residues. The CDR3 reads CASSLPGLAGSTDTQYF. CDR3 DNA: TGCGCCAGCAGCCTACCGGGACTAGCGGGAAGCACAGATACGCAGTATTTT.

This clonotype was detected ten times or more. The chain links TRBV6-6 to TRBJ2-7, with D possibly TRBD2 on 6 matching bases. Trimming cost V 2 bases and J 2 bases, with 16 bases left between them. The length of the CDR3 is 16 residues. Germline-derived CDR1 and CDR2 are MNHNY and SVGAGI (reference sequence). The CDR3 DNA reads as TGTGCCAGCAGTTACAATAGCCTAGCGCTAACCTACGAGCAGTACTTC. As protein: CASSYNSLALTYEQYF.

At least ten counts were recorded for this clonotype. This sequence joins TRBV28 and TRBJ2-5; D gene uncertain. V was shortened by 5 bases and J by 7 bases, with 11 bases between the two germline ends. The CDR3 is made up of 12 amino acids. Germline CDR1 MDHEN, CDR2 SYDVKM. The CDR3 protein is CASSIDLGTQYF. DNA of the CDR3: TGTGCCAGCAGTATCGACCTTGGGACCCAGTACTTC.

This clonotype has ten or more counts. The rearrangement uses TRBV10-2 and TRBJ1-3, with a possible D match to TRBD1 (5 bases). The V gene lost 1 base and the J gene lost 0 bases, with 13 bases spanning the gap. In germline, CDR1 is WSHSY, CDR2 SAAADI. This CDR3 comprises 17 residues. The CDR3 nucleotides are TGCGCCAGCAGTGAGTGGTTCCAGGGAGGCTCTGGAAACACCATATATTTT. Translating gives CASSEWFQGGSGNTIYF.

Many counts were recorded for this clonotype. The chain links TRBV5-1 to TRBJ2-4; D is unclear. This CDR3 has 13 residues. CDR1 is SGHRS and CDR2 is YFSETQ in the germline V gene. Deletions cut 0 bases from V and 6 bases from J, with 7 bases between. The CDR3 nucleotides are TGCGCCAGCAGCTTGGCAGGATTAAACATTCAGTACTTC. Its translation: CASSLAGLNIQYF.

This clonotype was found many times. CDR3 DNA: TGCAGTGCCAGGGACGGCCCTTATAATTCACCCCTCCACTTT. Its protein is CSARDGPYNSPLHF. V and J are TRBV20-1 and TRBJ1-6; possible D gene TRBD1, 5 bases. Trimming removed 6 bases from V and 4 bases from J, with 13 bases in between. Germline CDR1 reads DFQATT; CDR2 reads SNEGSKA (reference sequence). This CDR3 contains 14 residues.

This clonotype was counted only a few times. This chain links TRBV29-1 with TRBJ2-7, with 12 bases aligning to TRBD1. V lost 4 bases to trimming and J lost 7 bases; unmatched junction nucleotides: 5. The germline CDR1 and CDR2 sequences are SQVTM and ANQGSEA. The CDR3 totals 13 residues. The CDR3 spells CSVAGQGAGEQYF. The DNA of the CDR3 is TGCAGCGTTGCGGGACAGGGGGCTGGGGAGCAGTACTTC.

Points on this clonotype: At one of its ends the junction is not consistent with the germline gene, which may arise from a read error. This chain joins TRBV12-3 or TRBV12-4 and TRBJ1-2, with D unresolved. The CDR3 contains 13 residues. The CDR3 region has the DNA TGTGCTAGCAGTTTTAATGAGTTTGATGGCTACACCTTC. Residues: CASSFNEFDGYTF.

This clonotype was counted many times. The chain joins TRBV7-6 to TRBJ2-7; 7 nucleotides align to TRBD1. The ends lost 6 bases at V and 4 bases at J; junction bases unmatched: 9. This CDR3 region has 14 residues. Germline V gene data show CDR1 as SGHVS and CDR2 as FNYEAQ. CDR3 protein: CASSLTGKGYEQYF. The CDR3 DNA is TGTGCCAGCAGTTTGACAGGGAAGGGGTACGAGCAGTACTTC.

V usage is TRBV5-1 and J usage is TRBJ2-5; D remains unclear. The V end was cut by 0 bases, the J end by 2 bases, with 8 bases between. The CDR3 consists of 14 residues. Germline CDR1 and CDR2: SGHRS and YFSETQ. The CDR3: CASSLDGRQETQYF. The CDR3, as DNA: TGCGCCAGCAGCTTGGACGGACGGCAAGAGACCCAGTACTTC.

This clonotype was seen at least ten times. CDR3 sequence: CASKEAGYTF. The CDR3 DNA sequence: TGCGCCAGCAAGGAAGCGGGCTACACCTTC. The genes are TRBV5-1 and TRBJ1-2; no clear D. The germline CDR1 and CDR2 sequences are SGHRS and YFSETQ. Trimming shortened V by 6 bases and J by 8 bases, and 8 bases separated the two germline ends. The CDR3 has 10 residues.

The genes are TRBV7-2 and TRBJ1-4; D is unresolved. The length of the CDR3 is 15 residues. Trimming took off 5 bases at V and 0 bases at J, with 10 bases between the two ends. Germline V CDR1 and CDR2: SGHTA, FQGNSA. CDR3 DNA sequence: TGTGCCAGCAGCGTGGACGCTGCAACTAATGAAAAACTGTTTTTT. Encoded protein: CASSVDAATNEKLFF.

This clonotype was detected many times. The rearrangement joins TRBV29-1 to TRBJ1-1; TRBD1 is a possible D gene (6 bases). Trimming pared 8 bases from V and 1 base from J, leaving 14 bases between. CDR3 length: 13 residues. Germline CDR1 and CDR2: SQVTM and ANQGSEA. For the CDR3, the DNA is TGCAGCTCCCTAGACAGGCGGAACACTGAAGCTTTCTTT. Translation gives CSSLDRRNTEAFF.

This clonotype showed up many times. This chain joins TRBV28 and TRBJ2-7; 15 bases line up with TRBD2. CDR3 length: 15 amino acids. With 5 bases clipped from V and 5 bases from J, the junction kept 4 bases outside the gene matches. Germline lookup yields CDR1 MDHEN and CDR2 SYDVKM. For the CDR3, the DNA is TGTGCCAGCAGTACCGGGACTAGCGGGAGGAACGAGCAGTACTTC. Amino acids: CASSTGTSGRNEQYF. Filled out from reference TRBV28 and TRBJ2-7, the complete variable domain reads DVKVTQSSRYLVKRTGEKVFLECVQDMDHENMFWYRQDPGLGLRLIYFSYDVKMKEKGDIPEGYSVSREKKERFSLILESASTNQTSMYLCASSTGTSGRNEQYFGPGTRLTVT.

There are many counts of this clonotype. CDR3 loop: CASSMGGPFYNEQFF. In DNA, the CDR3 is TGTGCCAGTAGTATGGGGGGGCCCTTCTACAATGAGCAGTTCTTC. This sequence joins TRBV19 and TRBJ2-1, with TRBD2 as a possible D gene (7 bases). Germline V lookup: CDR1 LNHDA, CDR2 SQIVND (reference sequence). Deletions cut 3 bases from V and 3 bases from J, with 12 bases between. The CDR3 length is 15 residues. Full variable domain (missing parts from reference TRBV19 and TRBJ2-1): DGGITQSPKYLFRKEGQNVTLSCEQNLNHDAMYWYRQDPGQGLRLIYYSQIVNDFQKGDIAEGYSVSREKKESFPLTVTSAQKNPTAFYLCASSMGGPFYNEQFFGPGTRLTVL.

About this clonotype: Since a much larger clone is just one base distant, this may be a read error. The chain employs TRBV29-1 and TRBJ2-3, with D maybe TRBD2 (5 bases). Germline values: CDR1 SQVTM, CDR2 ANQGSEA. The CDR3 runs to 14 residues. CDR3 sequence: CSVGGRPSTDTKYF. In nucleotides, the CDR3 is TGCAGCGTTGGCGGCCGCCCTAGCACAGATACGAAGTATTTT.

There are many counts of this clonotype. The gene calls are TRBV6-5 and TRBJ1-2; D is undetermined. CDR3 length equals 14 residues. V was shortened by 5 bases and J by 2 bases, with 12 bases between the two germline ends. CDR1 is MNHEY and CDR2 is SVGAGI in the germline V gene. CDR3 nucleotides: TGTGCCAGCAGTCCGCGTAAAAGCAACTATGGCTACACCTTC. It specifies CASSPRKSNYGYTF.

The sample holds many counts of this clonotype. This rearrangement joins TRBV5-5 to TRBJ2-5; D not resolved. CDR3 length equals 14 residues. The V gene lost 0 bases and the J gene lost 4 bases, with 10 bases spanning the gap. Germline V gene data show CDR1 as SGHKS and CDR2 as YYEKEE (reference sequence). This CDR3 reads CASSLVQAPETQYF. In DNA, the CDR3 is TGTGCCAGCAGCTTGGTTCAGGCGCCAGAGACCCAGTACTTC. The full variable domain, with the rest looked up from reference TRBV5-5 and TRBJ2-5, is DAGVTQSPTHLIKTRGQQVTLRCSPISGHKSVSWYQQVLGQGPQFIFQYYEKEERGRGNFPDRFSARQFPNYSSELNVNALLLGDSALYLCASSLVQAPETQYFGPGTRLLVL.

This clonotype came up many times. The CDR3 sequence is CASSTRQGFANEQFF. CDR3 in DNA: TGTGCCAGCAGTACAAGACAGGGTTTCGCCAATGAGCAGTTCTTC. The chain is built from TRBV6-2 or TRBV6-3 and TRBJ2-1; 7 bases map to TRBD1. The CDR3 consists of 15 residues. Unmatched junction bases numbered 10, after V lost 5 bases and J lost 6 bases. Germline V gene sequence: CDR1 MNHEY, CDR2 SVGEGT.

This clonotype was observed many times. The V gene is TRBV15, the J gene TRBJ1-1; TRBD1 matches at 7 bases. V was pared by 0 bases and J by 5 bases, with 12 bases of the junction left unmatched. CDR3 length: 17 amino acids. Germline CDR1 is LNHNV and CDR2 is YYDKDF (reference sequence). CDR3 amino acids: CATSRDKKGARGTEAFF. CDR3 coding DNA: TGTGCCACCAGCAGAGATAAGAAGGGGGCAAGGGGAACTGAAGCTTTCTTT.

This clonotype was recorded at least ten times. The chain joins TRBV9 to TRBJ2-7; tentatively, D is TRBD2 (6 bases). The CDR3 sequence is 15 residues long. The germline V gene encodes CDR1 SGDLS and CDR2 YYNGEE. V lost 2 bases, J lost 4 bases, and 16 bases lay in between. CDR3 bases: TGTGCCAGCAGCGTCGCTAGCGCTGGAGGTTACGAGCAGTACTTC. This sequence encodes CASSVASAGGYEQYF.

This clonotype occurred a few times. The chain employs TRBV28 and TRBJ2-5; 9 bases fit TRBD2. The CDR3 is 14 amino acids. Germline V gene lookup returns CDR1 MDHEN and CDR2 SYDVKM. With 5 bases clipped from V and 2 bases from J, the junction kept 3 bases outside the gene matches. The CDR3 DNA follows: TGTGCCAGCAGTGGGGCGGGAGGGCAAGAGACCCAGTACTTC. Protein sequence: CASSGAGGQETQYF.

The table lists this clonotype with many counts. The chain combines TRBV28 with TRBJ2-3; 8 bases agree with TRBD1. V gave up 5 bases and J gave up 0 bases; unmatched junction bases: 7. CDR3 length equals 16 residues. Germline CDR1 is MDHEN and CDR2 is SYDVKM. The CDR3 DNA sequence: TGTGCCAGCAGTATTAGGACAGGGACTAGCACAGATACGCAGTATTTT. It specifies CASSIRTGTSTDTQYF.

This clonotype has at least ten counts. The chain recombines TRBV11-2 with TRBJ2-1; D tentatively reads TRBD1 or TRBD2 (6 bases each). V lost 5 bases, J lost 4 bases, and 15 bases lay in between. This CDR3 has 15 amino acids. The germline CDR1 and CDR2 sequences are SGHAT and FQNNGV. The chain's CDR3 is CASSPGAQRYNEQFF. The CDR3 nucleotides are TGTGCCAGCAGCCCGGGGGCCCAGCGGTACAATGAGCAGTTCTTC.